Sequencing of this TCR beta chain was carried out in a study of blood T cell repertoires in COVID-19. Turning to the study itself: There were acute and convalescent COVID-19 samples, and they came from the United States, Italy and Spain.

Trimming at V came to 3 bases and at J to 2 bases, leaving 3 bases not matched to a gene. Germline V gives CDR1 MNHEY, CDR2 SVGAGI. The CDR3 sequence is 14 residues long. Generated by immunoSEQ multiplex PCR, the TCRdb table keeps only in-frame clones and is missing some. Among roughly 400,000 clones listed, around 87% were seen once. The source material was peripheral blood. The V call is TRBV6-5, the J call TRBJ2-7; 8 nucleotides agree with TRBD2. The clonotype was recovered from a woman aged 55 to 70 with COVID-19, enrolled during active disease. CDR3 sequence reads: CASSYKGLAYEQYF. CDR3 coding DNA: TGTGCCAGCAGTTATAAGGGACTAGCCTACGAGCAGTACTTC.